One T cell receptor (beta chain) is described in this entry. Antigen specificity is unknown. This sample was taken from a study of regulatory dendritic cells for organ transplantation. Study observations and caveats: Among resting subsets, memory CD8+ cells contained the most alloreactive clonotypes.

CFSE-labeled sorted T cells met regulatory or mature dendritic cells for less than 6 days. FACS sorted CD4+ or CD8+ T cells into CD45RA+ naive and CD45RO+ memory. Trimming left V 5 bases short and J 0 bases short, with 11 bases between. Germline CDR1 is MNHEY and CDR2 is SVGAGI. The CDR3 extends over 14 amino acids. Profiled with immunoSEQ multiplex PCR; TCRdb holds only in-frame clones, not every one. The sample lists about 12,000 clones, nearly 90% occurring once. The J gene is TRBJ2-7, the V gene TRBV6-5, with a tentative D call TRBD1 (6 bases). The sequencing sample was made of naive CD8+ T cells from blood cultured with regulatory dendritic cells. Subset indicated: CD45RA+ naive T cells. The TCR comes from a human donor in good health. CDR3 coding DNA: TGTGCCAGCAGTAAACAGGGAAGCTCCTACGAGCAGTACTTC. Protein sequence: CASSKQGSSYEQYF.